The 14 T cell receptor beta chains given below trace back to one sample, sequenced in a study of human T cells and chemical hapten exposure. Sample time point: patch test 2, 6 weeks after DPC sensitization. Treatment indicated: therapeutic diphenylcyclopropenone sensitization with weekly scalp DPC. A single record per CDR3 protein comes from TCRdb applying MiXCR to the RACE reads. The sample lists 65,000 to 100,000 distinct CDR3 sequences, approximately 6.6% occurring once. Sequencing used whole blood, obtained in connection with sensitization to the hapten diphenylcyclopropenone (DPC). The source is a woman between 25 and 40 years old with alopecia areata. Some clones in this sample may be carry-over from other donors' samples.

This clonotype was observed a few times. V is TRBV28 and J is TRBJ1-1, with D hard to call. From germline, CDR1 is MDHEN and CDR2 SYDVKM. Trimming took 8 bases from V and 1 from J, leaving 11 bases between them. This CDR3 spans 13 amino acids. The CDR3 bases are TGTGCCAGCCGCGGGAGTGCGAACACTGAAGCTTTCTTT. It codes for CASRGSANTEAFF.

This clonotype was detected only a few times. The chain joins TRBV20-1 to TRBJ2-3, with a weak D call TRBD2 (5 bases). Trimming removed 6 bases from V and 2 bases from J, with 18 bases in between. The CDR3 is 15 residues long. CDR1 is DFQATT and CDR2 is SNEGSKA in the germline V gene (reference sequence). The CDR3 region has the DNA TGCAGTGCGAAAAGTCCAGCGGATTACACAGATACGCAGTATTTT. The encoded protein is CSAKSPADYTDTQYF.

This clonotype was counted many times. The J gene is TRBJ2-1, the V gene TRBV29-1; D not resolved. Germline loops: CDR1 SQVTM, CDR2 ANQGSEA. The CDR3 covers 12 residues. V was clipped by 4 bases and J by 4 bases, with 8 bases between them. The CDR3 region has the DNA TGCAGCGTTGCTGGCAATTACAATGAGCAGTTCTTC. Translation: CSVAGNYNEQFF.

In the case of this clonotype: One end of the junction varies from germline; a read error may be responsible. This chain joins TRBV18 and TRBJ1-2, with 8 bases fitting TRBD1. CDR1 is KGHSH and CDR2 is LQKENI in the germline V gene. The CDR3 totals 15 residues. CDR3 sequence: CASSPDRGSNYGYNF. The CDR3 bases are TGTGCCAGCTCACCTGACAGGGGATCTAACTATGGCTACAACTTC.

Notes on this clonotype: This may stem from a read error, because a much larger clone lies one nucleotide away. The chain employs TRBV5-4 and TRBJ2-3; D is unresolved. Trimming removed 0 bases at V and 4 bases at J, with 12 bases between. The germline CDR1 and CDR2 sequences are SGHNT and YYREEE (reference sequence). The CDR3 loop spans 15 amino acids. The CDR3: CASSLDWTPPDTQYF. CDR3 nucleotide sequence: TGTGCCAGCAGCTTGGACTGGACCCCGCCAGATACGCAGTATTTT.

This clonotype was seen only a few times. V is TRBV5-5 and J is TRBJ2-1, with 13 bases fitting TRBD2. Germline CDR1 SGHKS, CDR2 YYEKEE (reference sequence). The CDR3 totals 19 residues. V dropped 4 bases and J dropped 0; count of bases not matched to a gene: 10. The DNA for the CDR3 is TGTGCCAGCAGCCGCACTACTAGCGGGGGGGCTTTCTCCTACAATGAGCAGTTCTTC. The encoded protein is CASSRTTSGGAFSYNEQFF.

This clonotype occurred many times. The chain joins TRBV12-3 or TRBV12-4 to TRBJ2-3; D gene ambiguous. The CDR3 has 14 residues. The germline V and J ends were trimmed by 3 bases and 2 bases, with 9 bases remaining between them. This CDR3 reads CASSLLVSTDTQYF. CDR3 DNA: TGTGCCAGCAGTTTGCTGGTCTCCACAGATACGCAGTATTTT.

V gene TRBV30 combines with J gene TRBJ2-3, with 11 nucleotides matching TRBD2. The ends lost 8 bases at V and 8 bases at J; junction bases unmatched: 12. The CDR3 covers 14 residues. Germline-derived CDR1 and CDR2 are GTSNPN and SVGIG (reference sequence). The CDR3 DNA reads as TGTGCCGGGGGCCTTAGCGGGGGGGCGGGTACGCAGTATTTT. This sequence encodes CAGGLSGGAGTQYF. Filled out from reference TRBV30 and TRBJ2-3, the complete variable domain reads SQTIHQWPATLVQPVGSPLSLECTVEGTSNPNLYWYRQAAGRGLQLLFYSVGIGQISSEVPQNLSASRPQDRQFILSSKKLLLSDSGFYLCAGGLSGGAGTQYFGPGTRLTVL.

Many counts were recorded for this clonotype. This chain uses TRBV6-1 with TRBJ1-4; the match to TRBD1 covers 10 bases. The CDR3 is 14 amino acids. V shed 6 bases and J 8 bases; nucleotides not matched to a gene: 6. Germline CDR1 and CDR2: MNHNS and SASEGT. The CDR3: CASSLDRGREKLFF. The CDR3 DNA reads as TGTGCCAGCAGCCTTGACAGGGGGCGGGAAAAACTGTTTTTT.

In its sample, this clonotype was seen many times. This sequence joins TRBV3-1 and TRBJ2-7; D gene ambiguous. The ends were cut back, 4 bases at V and 3 bases at J, with 4 bases in the middle. CDR3 length equals 11 residues. Germline loops: CDR1 LGHDT, CDR2 YNNKEL (reference sequence). The CDR3 loop is CASSLNYEQYF. Here the CDR3 DNA reads TGTGCCAGCAGCCTCAACTACGAGCAGTACTTC.

At least ten counts were recorded for this clonotype. CDR3 region: CSVDQGWDTEAFF. The CDR3 bases are TGCAGCGTTGATCAGGGTTGGGACACTGAAGCTTTCTTT. This chain joins TRBV29-1 and TRBJ1-1; TRBD1 might be the D (5 bases). Trimming stripped 3 bases from V and 3 bases from J, with 11 bases between. CDR3 size: 13 residues. Germline assignment: CDR1 SQVTM and CDR2 ANQGSEA. Using reference TRBV29-1 and TRBJ1-1 for the parts outside the CDR3, the full variable domain is SAVISQKPSRDICQRGTSLTIQCQVDSQVTMMFWYRQQPGQSLTLIATANQGSEATYESGFVIDKFPISRPNLTFSTLTVSNMSPEDSSIYLCSVDQGWDTEAFFGQGTRLTVV.

The table lists this clonotype with many counts. This rearrangement joins TRBV15 to TRBJ2-7; no reliable D call. Trimming pared 0 bases from V and 4 bases from J, leaving 13 bases between. The germline V gene encodes CDR1 LNHNV and CDR2 YYDKDF (reference sequence). The CDR3 totals 15 residues. CDR3 protein: CATSRELAWRYEQYF. The CDR3 DNA sequence: TGTGCCACCAGCAGAGAGTTGGCCTGGCGATACGAGCAGTACTTC.

This clonotype turned up a few times. The rearrangement links TRBV11-2 to TRBJ2-2, with 10 bases fitting TRBD2. V lost 5 bases to trimming and J lost 0 bases; unmatched junction nucleotides: 15. This CDR3 is built from 20 residues. The germline gives CDR1 SGHAT, CDR2 FQNNGV. The CDR3 bases are TGTGCCAGCAGCCCCACCCCGGGACTAGCGAGCCACCCGAACACCGGGGAGCTGTTTTTT. This gives the protein CASSPTPGLASHPNTGELFF.

This clonotype has a handful of counts. This chain links TRBV12-3 or TRBV12-4 with TRBJ1-2; D is uncertain. This CDR3 comprises 13 residues. V gave up 4 bases and J gave up 2 bases, with 8 bases separating them. CDR3 region: CASSWTGNYGYTF. DNA of the CDR3: TGTGCCAGCAGTTGGACGGGAAACTATGGCTACACCTTC.